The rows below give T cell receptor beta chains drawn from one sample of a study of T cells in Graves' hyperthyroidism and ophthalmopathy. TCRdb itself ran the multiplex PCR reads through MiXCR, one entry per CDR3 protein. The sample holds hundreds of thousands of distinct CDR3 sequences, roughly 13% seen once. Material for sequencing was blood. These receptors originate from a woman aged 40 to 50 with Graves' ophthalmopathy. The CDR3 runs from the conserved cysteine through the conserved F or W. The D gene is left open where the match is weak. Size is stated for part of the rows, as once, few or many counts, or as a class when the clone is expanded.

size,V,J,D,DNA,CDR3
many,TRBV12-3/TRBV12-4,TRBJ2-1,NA,TGTGCCAGCAGTTTAGCGCTGATTGATGTAGGGAAGGAGCAGTTCTTC,CASSLALIDVGKEQFF
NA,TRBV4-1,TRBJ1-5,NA,TGCGCCAGCAGCCAACAAATCACAGGATATAGCAATCAGCCCCAGCATTTT,CASSQQITGYSNQPQHF
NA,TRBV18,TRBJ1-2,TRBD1,TGTGCCAGCTCAAACTACAGGACAGGGAGTCTCCTCCTCATCTATGGCTACACCTTC,CASSNYRTGSLLLIYGYTF
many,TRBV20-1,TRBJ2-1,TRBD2,TGCAGTGCCTCCCCTCTACGCGGGGGGGCTTATGAGCAGTTCTTC,CSASPLRGGAYEQFF
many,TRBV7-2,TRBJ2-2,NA,TGTGCCAGCAGCCCCAGGTGGGCCGGGGAGCTGTTTTTT,CASSPRWAGELFF
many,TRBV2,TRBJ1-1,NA,TGTGCCAGCAGACAAAAGGTCGGGGGGAGCCCTGAAGCTTTCTTT,CASRQKVGGSPEAFF
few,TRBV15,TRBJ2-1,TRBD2,TGTGCCACCAGCAGTGCGGGGGGAAGGGTCTACAATGAGCAGTTCTTC,CATSSAGGRVYNEQFF
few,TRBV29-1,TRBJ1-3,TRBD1,TGCAGCGGGACCCAGGGGGCTGGAAACACCATATATTTT,CSGTQGAGNTIYF
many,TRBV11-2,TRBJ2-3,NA,TGTGCCAGCAGCCTACAGACCGTCACAGATACGCAGTATTTT,CASSLQTVTDTQYF
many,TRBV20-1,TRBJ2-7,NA,TGCAGTACTAGACCGAAAGGACTATCCGGCTACGAGCAGTACTTC,CSTRPKGLSGYEQYF
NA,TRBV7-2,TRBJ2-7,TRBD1,TGTGCCAGCAGCCACGACAGGGATTCCCTCTACGAGCAGTACTTC,CASSHDRDSLYEQYF
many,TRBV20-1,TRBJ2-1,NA,TGCAGTGCTAGAGATCCCTGGGGAGGCCGGGGCAATGAGCAGTTCTTC,CSARDPWGGRGNEQFF
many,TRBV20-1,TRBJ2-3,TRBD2,TGCAGTGCTAGAGATTACGGCGGGAGGGCGTCGGATACGCAGTATTTT,CSARDYGGRASDTQYF
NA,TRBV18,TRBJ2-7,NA,TGTGCCAGCTCGTCCGACTCCCCCGGCGAGCAGTACTTC,CASSSDSPGEQYF
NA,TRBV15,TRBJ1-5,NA,TGTGCCACCAGCAGAGATAGGGCAGGGGCTCAGCCCCAGCATTTT,CATSRDRAGAQPQHF
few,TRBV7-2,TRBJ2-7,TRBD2,TGTGCCAGCAGCTCGCTGGGGGGGTTTCCAACCTACGAGCAGTACTTC,CASSSLGGFPTYEQYF
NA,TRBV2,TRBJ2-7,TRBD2,TGTGCCAGCAGTGAACTTGGACTAGCGGGAGAGAGCTCCTACGAGCAGTACTTC,CASSELGLAGESSYEQYF
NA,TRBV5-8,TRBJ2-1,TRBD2,TGTGCCAGCAGCTTGGGAGCGGTAGCGGGGGTTTCCTACAATGAGCAGTTCTTC,CASSLGAVAGVSYNEQFF
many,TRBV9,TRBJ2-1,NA,TGTGCCAGCAGCGTAGGAACGGTATCATACAATGAGCAGTTCTTC,CASSVGTVSYNEQFF
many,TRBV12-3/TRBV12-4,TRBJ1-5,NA,TGTGCCAGCAGTCTTAAGAGCGAGGTTCGGCCCCAGCATTTT,CASSLKSEVRPQHF